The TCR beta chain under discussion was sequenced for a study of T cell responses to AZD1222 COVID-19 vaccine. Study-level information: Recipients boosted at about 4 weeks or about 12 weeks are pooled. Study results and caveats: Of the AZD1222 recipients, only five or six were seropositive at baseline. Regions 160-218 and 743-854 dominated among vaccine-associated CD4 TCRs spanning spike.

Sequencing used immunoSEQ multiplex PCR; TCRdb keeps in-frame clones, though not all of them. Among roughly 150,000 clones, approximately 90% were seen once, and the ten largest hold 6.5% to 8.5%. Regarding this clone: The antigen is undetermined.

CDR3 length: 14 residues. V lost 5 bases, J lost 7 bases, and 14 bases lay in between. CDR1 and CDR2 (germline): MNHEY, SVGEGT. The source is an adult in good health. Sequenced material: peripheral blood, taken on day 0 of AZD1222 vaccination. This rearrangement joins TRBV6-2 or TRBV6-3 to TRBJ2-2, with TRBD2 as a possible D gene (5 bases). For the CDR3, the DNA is TGTGCCAGCAGTGCGGCCGGGGTCGGCGGGGAGCTGTTTTTT. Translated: CASSAAGVGGELFF.